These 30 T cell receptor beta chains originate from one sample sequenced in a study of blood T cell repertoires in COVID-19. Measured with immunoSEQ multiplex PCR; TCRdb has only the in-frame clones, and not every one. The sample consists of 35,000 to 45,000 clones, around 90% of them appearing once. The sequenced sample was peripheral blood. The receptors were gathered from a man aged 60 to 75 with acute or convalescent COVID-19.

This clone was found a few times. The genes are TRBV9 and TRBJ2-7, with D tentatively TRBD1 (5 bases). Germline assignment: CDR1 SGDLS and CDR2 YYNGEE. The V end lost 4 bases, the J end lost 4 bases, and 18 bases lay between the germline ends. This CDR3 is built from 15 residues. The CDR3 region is CASSPGQGVHYEQYF. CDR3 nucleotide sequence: TGTGCCAGCAGCCCAGGCCAGGGCGTCCATTACGAGCAGTACTTC.

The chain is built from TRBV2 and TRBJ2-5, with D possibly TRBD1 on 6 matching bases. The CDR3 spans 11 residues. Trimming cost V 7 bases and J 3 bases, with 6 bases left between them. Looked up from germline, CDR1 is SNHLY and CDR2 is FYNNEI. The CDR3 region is CASKGEETQYF. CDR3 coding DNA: TGTGCCAGCAAGGGGGAAGAGACCCAGTACTTC.

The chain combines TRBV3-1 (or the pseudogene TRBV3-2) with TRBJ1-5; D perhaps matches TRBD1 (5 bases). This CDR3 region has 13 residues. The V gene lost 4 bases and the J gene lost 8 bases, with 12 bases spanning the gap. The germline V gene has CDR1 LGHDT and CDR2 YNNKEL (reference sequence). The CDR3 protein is CASSLLEGEPQHF. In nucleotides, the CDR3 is TGTGCCAGCAGCCTGCTTGAAGGGGAGCCCCAGCATTTT.

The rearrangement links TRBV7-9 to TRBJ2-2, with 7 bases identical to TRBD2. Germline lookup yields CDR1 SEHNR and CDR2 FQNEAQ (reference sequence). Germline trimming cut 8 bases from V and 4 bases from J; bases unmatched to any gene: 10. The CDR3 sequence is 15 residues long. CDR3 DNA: TGTGCCAGCCCCCAGGGCGGGGGTAGCACCGGGGAGCTGTTTTTT. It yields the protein CASPQGGGSTGELFF.

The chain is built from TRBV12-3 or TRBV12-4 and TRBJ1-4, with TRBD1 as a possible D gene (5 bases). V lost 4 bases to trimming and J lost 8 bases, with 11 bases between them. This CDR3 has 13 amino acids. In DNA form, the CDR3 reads TGTGCCAGCAGTTGGGCGGGGGTAGAAAAACTGTTTTTT. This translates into CASSWAGVEKLFF.

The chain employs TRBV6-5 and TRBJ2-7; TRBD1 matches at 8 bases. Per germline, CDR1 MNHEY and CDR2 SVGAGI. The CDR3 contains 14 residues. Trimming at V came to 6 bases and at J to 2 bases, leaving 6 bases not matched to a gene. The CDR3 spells CASRGAGGPYEQYV. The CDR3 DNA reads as TGTGCCAGCAGGGGGGCAGGGGGCCCCTACGAGCAGTACGTC.

The CDR3 nucleotides read TGTGCCACCAGTGATTTGCAGGGGGGCAACACCGGGGAGCTGTTTTTT. Its protein product is CATSDLQGGNTGELFF. The rearrangement uses TRBV24-1 and TRBJ2-2; the D gene is possibly TRBD1 (7 bases). The CDR3 has 16 residues. Germline V lookup: CDR1 KGHDR, CDR2 SFDVKD. Trimming removed 0 bases at V and 2 bases at J, with 9 bases between.

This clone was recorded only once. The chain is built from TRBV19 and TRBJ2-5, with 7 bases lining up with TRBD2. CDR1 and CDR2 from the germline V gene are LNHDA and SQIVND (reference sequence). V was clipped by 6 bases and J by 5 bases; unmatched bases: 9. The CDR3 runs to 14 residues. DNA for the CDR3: TGTGCCAGTAGCCGAGGACTAGTCTCCGAGACCCAGTACTTC. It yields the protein CASSRGLVSETQYF.

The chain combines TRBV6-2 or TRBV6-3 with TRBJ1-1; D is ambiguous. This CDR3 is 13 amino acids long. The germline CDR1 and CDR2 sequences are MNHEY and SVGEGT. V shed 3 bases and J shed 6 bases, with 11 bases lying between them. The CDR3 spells CASSYLGGAEAFF. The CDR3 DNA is TGTGCCAGCAGTTATTTGGGAGGAGCTGAAGCTTTCTTT.

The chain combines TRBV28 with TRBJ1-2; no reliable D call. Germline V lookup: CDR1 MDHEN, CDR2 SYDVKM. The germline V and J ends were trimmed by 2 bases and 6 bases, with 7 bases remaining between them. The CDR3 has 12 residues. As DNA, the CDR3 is TGTGCCAGCAGTTTAGGCCAGAATGGCTACACCTTC. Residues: CASSLGQNGYTF.

The CDR3 protein is CASSPRGADTQYF. The DNA of the CDR3 is TGTGCCAGCAGCCCACGGGGGGCAGATACGCAGTATTTT. The chain uses TRBV3-1 (or the pseudogene TRBV3-2) and TRBJ2-3; 7 nucleotides line up with TRBD2. Germline V CDR1 and CDR2: LGHDT, YNNKEL (reference sequence). V shed 4 bases, J shed 4 bases, and the junction held 2 bases outside the gene matches. The CDR3 totals 13 residues.

This CDR3 reads CASSLAIGTGFYEQYV. CDR3 nucleotide sequence: TGTGCCAGCAGCTTGGCCATCGGGACAGGGTTCTACGAGCAGTACGTC. The V gene is TRBV5-5, the J gene TRBJ2-7; 9 positions agree with TRBD1. The ends lost 0 bases at V and 3 bases at J; junction bases unmatched: 7. This CDR3 is built from 16 residues. The V gene's germline CDR1 is SGHKS and CDR2 YYEKEE (reference sequence).

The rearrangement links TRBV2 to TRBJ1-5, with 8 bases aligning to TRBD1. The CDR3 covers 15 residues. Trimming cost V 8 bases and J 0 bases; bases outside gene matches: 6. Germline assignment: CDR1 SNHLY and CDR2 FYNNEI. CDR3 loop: CASLLDRGSNQPQHF. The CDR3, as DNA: TGTGCCAGCCTACTCGACAGGGGTAGCAATCAGCCCCAGCATTTT. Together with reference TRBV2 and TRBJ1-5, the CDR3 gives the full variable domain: EPEVTQTPSHQVTQMGQEVILRCVPISNHLYFYWYRQILGQKVEFLVSFYNNEISEKSEIFDDQFSVERPDGSNFTLKIRSTKLEDSAMYFCASLLDRGSNQPQHFGDGTRLSIL.

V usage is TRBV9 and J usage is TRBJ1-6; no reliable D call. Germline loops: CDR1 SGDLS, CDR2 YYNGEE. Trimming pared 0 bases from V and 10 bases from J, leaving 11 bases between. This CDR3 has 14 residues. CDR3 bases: TGTGCCAGCAGCGTAGGTCCTATGGTATCACCCCTCCACTTT. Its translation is CASSVGPMVSPLHF. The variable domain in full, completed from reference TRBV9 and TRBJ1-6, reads DSGVTQTPKHLITATGQRVTLRCSPRSGDLSVYWYQQSLDQGLQFLIQYYNGEERAKGNILERFSAQQFPDLHSELNLSSLELGDSALYFCASSVGPMVSPLHFGNGTRLTVT.

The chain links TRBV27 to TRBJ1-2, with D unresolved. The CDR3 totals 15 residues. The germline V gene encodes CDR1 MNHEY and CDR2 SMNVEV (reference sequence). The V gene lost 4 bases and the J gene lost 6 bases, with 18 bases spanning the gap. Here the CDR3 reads CASSSIPWRVDGYTF. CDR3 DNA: TGTGCCAGCAGTTCTATCCCCTGGAGAGTTGATGGCTACACCTTC.

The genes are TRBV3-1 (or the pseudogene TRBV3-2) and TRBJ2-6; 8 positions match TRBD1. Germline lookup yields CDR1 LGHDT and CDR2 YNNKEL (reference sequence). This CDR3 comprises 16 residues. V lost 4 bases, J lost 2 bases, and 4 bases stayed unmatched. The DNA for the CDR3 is TGTGCCAGCAGCCTCAGGGGGCTAGCTGGGGCCAACGTCCTGACTTTC. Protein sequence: CASSLRGLAGANVLTF.

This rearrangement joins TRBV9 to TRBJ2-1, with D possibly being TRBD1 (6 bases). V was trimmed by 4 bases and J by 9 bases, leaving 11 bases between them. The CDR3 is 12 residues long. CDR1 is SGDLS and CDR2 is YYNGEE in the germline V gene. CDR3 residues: CASSRTGLEQFF. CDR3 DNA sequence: TGTGCCAGCAGCCGTACAGGGCTTGAGCAGTTCTTC.

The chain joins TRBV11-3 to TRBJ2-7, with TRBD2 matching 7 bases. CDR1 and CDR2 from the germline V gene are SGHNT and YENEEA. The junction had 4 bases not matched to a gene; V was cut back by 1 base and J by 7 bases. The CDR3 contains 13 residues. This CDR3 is CASSLGWEGEQYF. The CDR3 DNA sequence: TGTGCCAGCAGCTTAGGCTGGGAGGGGGAGCAGTACTTC.

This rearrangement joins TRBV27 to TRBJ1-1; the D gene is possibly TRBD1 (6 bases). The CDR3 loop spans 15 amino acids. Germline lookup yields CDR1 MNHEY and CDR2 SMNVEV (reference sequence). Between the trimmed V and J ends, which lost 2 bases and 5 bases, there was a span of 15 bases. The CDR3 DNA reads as TGTGCCAGCAGTTTACCAGGGGCCCGGAGAACTGAAGCTTTCTTT. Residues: CASSLPGARRTEAFF.

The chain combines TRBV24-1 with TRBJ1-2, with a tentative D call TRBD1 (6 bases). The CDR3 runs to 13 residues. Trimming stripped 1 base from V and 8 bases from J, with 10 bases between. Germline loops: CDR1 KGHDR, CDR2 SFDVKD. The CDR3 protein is CATSDFAGEGYTF. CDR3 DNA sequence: TGTGCCACCAGTGATTTTGCAGGGGAAGGCTACACCTTC.

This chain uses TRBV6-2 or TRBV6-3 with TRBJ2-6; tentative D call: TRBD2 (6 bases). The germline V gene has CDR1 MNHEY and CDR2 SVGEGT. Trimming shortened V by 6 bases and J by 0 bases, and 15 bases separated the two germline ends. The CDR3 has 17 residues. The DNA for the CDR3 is TGTGCCAGCAGCCCCGGGACTGTGATCTCTGGGGCCAACGTCCTGACTTTC. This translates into CASSPGTVISGANVLTF.

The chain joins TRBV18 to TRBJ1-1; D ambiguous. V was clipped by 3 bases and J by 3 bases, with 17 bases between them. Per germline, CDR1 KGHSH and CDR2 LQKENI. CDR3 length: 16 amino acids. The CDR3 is CASSPRKQTLYTEAFF. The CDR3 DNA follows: TGTGCCAGCTCACCGCGAAAACAGACCTTATACACTGAAGCTTTCTTT.

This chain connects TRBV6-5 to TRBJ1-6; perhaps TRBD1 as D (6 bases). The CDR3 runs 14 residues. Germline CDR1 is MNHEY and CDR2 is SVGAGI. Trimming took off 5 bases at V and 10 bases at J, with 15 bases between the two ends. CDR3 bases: TGTGCCAGCAGTAGGAACAGGGAGGGCTCACCCCTCCACTTT. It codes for CASSRNREGSPLHF.

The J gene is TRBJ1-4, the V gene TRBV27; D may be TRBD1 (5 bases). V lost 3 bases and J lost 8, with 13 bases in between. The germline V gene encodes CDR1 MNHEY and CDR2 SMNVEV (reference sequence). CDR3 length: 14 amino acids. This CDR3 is CASSFQGAGEKLFF. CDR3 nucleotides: TGTGCCAGCAGTTTTCAGGGAGCGGGGGAAAAACTGTTTTTT.

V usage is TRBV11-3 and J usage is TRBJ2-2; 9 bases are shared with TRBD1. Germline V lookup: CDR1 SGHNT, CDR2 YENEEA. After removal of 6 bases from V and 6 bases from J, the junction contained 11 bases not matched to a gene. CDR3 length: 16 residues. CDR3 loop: CASRSRQGVFSGELFF. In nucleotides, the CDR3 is TGTGCCAGCAGGTCCCGACAGGGGGTTTTTTCCGGGGAGCTGTTTTTT.

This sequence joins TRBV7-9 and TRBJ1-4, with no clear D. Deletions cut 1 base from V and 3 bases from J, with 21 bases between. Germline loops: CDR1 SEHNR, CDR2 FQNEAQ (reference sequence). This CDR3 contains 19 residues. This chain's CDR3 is CASSLVLGLGRLANEKLFF. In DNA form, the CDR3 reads TGTGCCAGCAGCTTAGTGCTGGGTTTAGGTCGACTGGCTAATGAAAAACTGTTTTTT.

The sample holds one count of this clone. The CDR3 sequence: CASKETGSGEQYV. The CDR3 DNA is TGTGCCAGCAAAGAGACAGGATCAGGAGAGCAGTACGTC. The chain employs TRBV6-5 and TRBJ2-7, with a possible D match to TRBD1 (6 bases). Trimming removed 7 bases from V and 7 bases from J, with 17 bases in between. The CDR3 loop spans 13 amino acids. Germline loops: CDR1 MNHEY, CDR2 SVGAGI.

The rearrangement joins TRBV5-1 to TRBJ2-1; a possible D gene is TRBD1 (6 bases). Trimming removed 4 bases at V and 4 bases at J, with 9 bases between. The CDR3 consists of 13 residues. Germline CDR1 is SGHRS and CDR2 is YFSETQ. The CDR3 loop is CASSTRGYNEQFF. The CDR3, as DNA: TGCGCCAGCAGCACCAGGGGTTACAATGAGCAGTTCTTC.

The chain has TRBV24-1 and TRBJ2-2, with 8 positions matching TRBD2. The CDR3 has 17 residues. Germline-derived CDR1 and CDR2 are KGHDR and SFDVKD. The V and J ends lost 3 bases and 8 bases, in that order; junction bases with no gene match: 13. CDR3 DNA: TGTGCCACCAGTGATACCGGGGTAGCGGGAATTTCAGGGGAGCTGTTTTTT. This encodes CATSDTGVAGISGELFF.

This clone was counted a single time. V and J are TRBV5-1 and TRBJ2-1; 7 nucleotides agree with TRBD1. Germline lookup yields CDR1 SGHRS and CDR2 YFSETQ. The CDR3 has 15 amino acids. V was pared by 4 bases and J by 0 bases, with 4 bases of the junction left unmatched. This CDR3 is CASSRDSASYNEQFF. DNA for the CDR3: TGCGCCAGCAGCCGGGACAGCGCCTCCTACAATGAGCAGTTCTTC.